This TCR beta chain was identified during a study of graft-versus-host responses after intestinal transplantation. Turning to the study itself: Once they had received anti-thymocyte globulin induction, all recipients took tacrolimus and steroids for about three years. General study findings and limits: GvH clones were found in recipient marrow; some appeared first in ileum or blood. An association linked early post-transplant HvG declines with peak circulating GvH clone levels. Graft-donor T cell macrochimerism coincided with high graft-versus-host to host-versus-graft clonal ratios in allografts.

This clone was observed a handful of times. Its antigen is as yet unknown. Only in-frame clones appear in the TCRdb table, and some are missing; sequencing was by immunoSEQ multiplex PCR. The sample lists around 93,000 clones, about 90% occurring once. Sequences were derived from unstimulated CD8+ T cells sorted from spleen or lymph node cells, sampled before intestinal transplant. The source is a human donor who received an intestinal transplant.

For the CDR3, the DNA is TGCGCCAGCAGCCAAGACAGGGGCTCAGGAAACACCATATATTTT. Protein product: CASSQDRGSGNTIYF. This chain connects TRBV4-1 to TRBJ1-3, with D possibly TRBD1 on 6 matching bases. Germline V gives CDR1 MGHRA, CDR2 YSYEKL. This CDR3 is built from 15 residues. The V end was cut by 0 bases, the J end by 4 bases, with 10 bases between.